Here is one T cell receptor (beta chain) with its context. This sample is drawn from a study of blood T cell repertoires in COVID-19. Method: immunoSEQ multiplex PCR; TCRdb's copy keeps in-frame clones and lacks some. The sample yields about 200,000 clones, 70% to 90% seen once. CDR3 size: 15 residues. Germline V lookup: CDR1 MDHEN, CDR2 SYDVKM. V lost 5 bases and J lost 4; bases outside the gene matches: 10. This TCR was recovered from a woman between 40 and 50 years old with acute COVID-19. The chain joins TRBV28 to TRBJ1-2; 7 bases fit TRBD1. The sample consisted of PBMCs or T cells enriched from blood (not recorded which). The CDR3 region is CASSLGGRDSYGYTF. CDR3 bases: TGTGCCAGCAGTCTAGGGGGCAGGGATTCCTATGGCTACACCTTC.